The 16 T cell receptor beta chains in this list originate from one sample, sequenced in a study of T-cell reconstitution after alpha-beta-depleted transplantation in children (dated by TCRdb to 2016 to 2018). The method behind the library was PCR. TCRdb names Illumina HiSeq 2500 as the instrument used. To normalize quantification of the TCRbeta repertoire, the TCR libraries were built with molecular barcoding that relied on unique molecular identifiers. TCRdb redid the processing of the public reads, applying fastp at Q25 and MiXCR, and retained in-frame beta chains. Duplicate CDR3 protein sequences are folded into a single record with the most common DNA and genes. The sample yields under 300,000 distinct CDR3 sequences; 11% were counted once. The top ten constitute 23% of the sample. Interpreted using the paper, the treatment or condition label stands for: allogeneic hematopoietic cell transplantation with graft depleted of TCRalphabeta T cells and CD19 B cells.

Sample: peripheral blood, taken 180 days after TCRalphabeta/CD19-depleted stem cell transplant. These receptors came from a male patient between 2 and 15 years old who had a stem cell transplant for chronic granulomatous disease, so the T cells may come from the graft donor.

This clonotype was recorded a few times. The chain couples TRBV18 to TRBJ2-3, with D unresolved. The germline gives CDR1 KGHSH, CDR2 LQKENI. V was shortened by 0 bases and J by 10 bases, with 14 bases between the two germline ends. The CDR3 runs to 14 residues. CDR3 in DNA: TGTGCCAGCTCACCACCGGTAGATTCCGCCGCGCAGTATTTT. Translation gives CASSPPVDSAAQYF.

The table lists this clonotype with many counts. The rearrangement links TRBV20-1 to TRBJ2-5; either TRBD1 or TRBD2 may supply D (7 bases each). Germline V gene lookup returns CDR1 DFQATT and CDR2 SNEGSKA (reference sequence). This CDR3 is built from 14 residues. The V end was cut by 3 bases, the J end by 4 bases, with 15 bases between. CDR3 in DNA: TGCAGTGCTAGTTTTGCAGGGGGGGGAGAGACCCAGTACTTC. It codes for CSASFAGGGETQYF.

This clonotype occurred many times. This chain links TRBV29-1 with TRBJ2-7, with no clear D. Germline V gene lookup returns CDR1 SQVTM and CDR2 ANQGSEA. V gave up 2 bases and J gave up 2 bases, with 10 bases separating them. This CDR3 contains 13 residues. The CDR3 coding sequence is TGCAGCGTTGAATCGGCCATCCCCTACGAGCAGTACTTC. As protein: CSVESAIPYEQYF.

This rearrangement joins TRBV12-3 or TRBV12-4 to TRBJ2-7; 12 nucleotides line up with TRBD2. Trimming removed 3 bases from V and 6 bases from J; junction bases left unmatched: 18. CDR3 size: 19 residues. CDR3 protein: CASSLGFGTGLAGYVEQYF. The CDR3 region has the DNA TGTGCCAGCAGTTTGGGGTTCGGTACAGGACTAGCGGGATATGTCGAGCAGTACTTC.

This clonotype appeared many times. V usage is TRBV5-1 and J usage is TRBJ2-3; either TRBD1 or TRBD2 may fit D (5 bases each). V lost 3 bases and J 0 bases, leaving 11 bases between the germline ends. Germline CDR1 reads SGHRS; CDR2 reads YFSETQ. The CDR3 consists of 15 residues. CDR3 amino acids: CASSSWDGSTDTQYF. CDR3 DNA: TGCGCCAGCAGCTCCTGGGACGGAAGCACAGATACGCAGTATTTT.

This clonotype was recorded at least ten times. J is TRBJ2-1 and V is TRBV27; D not resolved. Per germline, CDR1 MNHEY and CDR2 SMNVEV (reference sequence). The CDR3 has 13 amino acids. With 7 bases removed from V and 5 bases from J, the gap between germline ends came to 12 bases. The CDR3 coding sequence is TGTGCCAGCACTTTTGGACCCGACAATGAGCAGTTCTTC. Amino acid sequence: CASTFGPDNEQFF.

This clonotype has a count of ten or more. The V gene is TRBV28, the J gene TRBJ2-3; 9 bases fit TRBD2. Germline trimming cut 3 bases from V and 5 bases from J; bases unmatched to any gene: 15. Per germline, CDR1 MDHEN and CDR2 SYDVKM. This CDR3 region has 18 residues. CDR3 bases: TGTGCCAGCAGTTTCTTGTTCTCTAGCGGGAAGCGGGAAGATACGCAGTATTTT. It is translated as CASSFLFSSGKREDTQYF.

This clonotype has at least ten counts. The V gene is TRBV12-3 or TRBV12-4, the J gene TRBJ2-3; 7 bases fit TRBD1. The CDR3 consists of 19 residues. The trim removed 5 bases at V and 1 base at J, leaving 18 bases unmatched. CDR3: CASSPNRGSRGSGTDTQYF. CDR3 DNA sequence: TGTGCCAGCAGTCCCAACAGGGGAAGTCGCGGGTCCGGCACAGATACGCAGTATTTT.

At least ten counts were recorded for this clonotype. The rearrangement joins TRBV20-1 to TRBJ2-3; 11 bases are shared with TRBD2. Germline trimming cut 3 bases from V and 2 bases from J; bases unmatched to any gene: 10. Per the germline V gene, CDR1 is DFQATT and CDR2 is SNEGSKA (reference sequence). The CDR3 is made up of 17 amino acids. The CDR3 DNA follows: TGCAGTGCTAGGGGGACTAGCGGTGTGGGTGTCACAGATACGCAGTATTTT. Protein sequence: CSARGTSGVGVTDTQYF.

A note on this clonotype: One base away lies a much larger clone, so this may be a sequencing read error. The chain carries TRBV29-1 and TRBJ1-1, with 7 nucleotides matching TRBD1. The CDR3 sequence is 12 residues long. CDR1 is SQVTM, CDR2 ANQGSEA, per germline. The CDR3 here is CSVKGQNTESFF. The CDR3 DNA follows: TGCAGCGTGAAGGGACAGAACACTGAATCTTTCTTT.

Ten or more counts support this clonotype. The chain is built from TRBV5-4 and TRBJ1-6; maybe TRBD1 (5 bases). Deletions cut 5 bases from V and 7 bases from J, with 13 bases between. Looked up from germline, CDR1 is SGHNT and CDR2 is YYREEE (reference sequence). The CDR3 consists of 14 residues. CDR3 amino acids: CASRPGGVNSPLHF. The CDR3 DNA follows: TGTGCCAGCAGGCCCGGAGGGGTGAATTCACCCCTCCACTTT.

This clonotype was counted at least ten times. This chain links TRBV5-1 with TRBJ2-3, with 9 bases identical to TRBD1. From germline, CDR1 is SGHRS and CDR2 YFSETQ. The CDR3 extends over 15 amino acids. V trimming: 3 bases; J trimming: 2 bases; junction bases outside the gene matches: 4. The CDR3 is CASSWGDRDTDTQYF. Here the CDR3 DNA reads TGCGCCAGCAGCTGGGGGGACAGGGACACAGATACGCAGTATTTT.

This clonotype was recorded many times. The chain couples TRBV29-1 to TRBJ2-5; TRBD1 agrees at 7 bases. This CDR3 is built from 13 residues. The germline CDR1 and CDR2 sequences are SQVTM and ANQGSEA. Trimming at V came to 4 bases and at J to 7 bases, leaving 9 bases not matched to a gene. CDR3 bases: TGCAGCGTTGCCACAGGGGTGTTAGTGACCCAGTACTTC. Translation gives CSVATGVLVTQYF.

This clonotype was seen ten or more times. The rearrangement links TRBV18 to TRBJ2-1; 7 bases match TRBD1. Germline V gene data show CDR1 as KGHSH and CDR2 as LQKENI. V was pared by 4 bases and J by 5 bases, with 5 bases of the junction left unmatched. The CDR3 has 14 residues. CDR3 residues: CASSRNRGNNEQFF. CDR3 nucleotide sequence: TGTGCCAGCTCACGAAACAGGGGCAACAATGAGCAGTTCTTC.

This clonotype was recorded many times. The chain uses TRBV7-9 and TRBJ2-1; 10 bases line up with TRBD2. The V gene end was trimmed by 5 bases and the J gene end by 9 bases; junction bases not matched to a gene: 7. The CDR3 consists of 14 residues. The germline gives CDR1 SEHNR, CDR2 FQNEAQ (reference sequence). CDR3 protein: CASSPGTSAGEQFF. The CDR3 nucleotides are TGTGCCAGCAGCCCAGGGACTAGCGCCGGTGAGCAGTTCTTC.

Ten or more counts support this clonotype. V and J are TRBV10-3 and TRBJ2-3; possible D gene TRBD2, 7 bases. Trimming removed 0 bases from V and 4 bases from J, with 17 bases in between. The CDR3 loop spans 17 amino acids. Germline loops: CDR1 ENHRY, CDR2 SYGVKD. CDR3 bases: TGTGCCATCAGTGAGTCGAAAAGGGGGAGGGGTGCAGATACGCAGTATTTT. As protein: CAISESKRGRGADTQYF.